The present entry profiles one T cell receptor (beta chain) with its context. The data were taken from a study of blood T cells in healthy people across ages. Alongside a J-beta primer mix, a sample-barcoded 5' primer served in a second PCR lasting 7 to 11 cycles. A tag from a template-switch adaptor with 12 random nucleotides marked each cDNA molecule. TCRdb reanalysed the 5' RACE reads using MiXCR and keeps one entry per CDR3 protein. The sample has approximately 850,000 distinct CDR3 sequences, under 55% seen once. Each individual donor underwent a draw of about 11 milliliters of peripheral blood. The sample consisted of blood. The sequence was collected from a man aged 55 to 69 in good health.

The CDR3 loop is CASSLSDSWETQYF. The CDR3 coding sequence is TGTGCCAGCAGTTTATCGGACTCTTGGGAGACCCAGTACTTC. The chain combines TRBV27 with TRBJ2-5; a possible D gene is TRBD2 (5 bases). Trimming cost V 0 bases and J 5 bases, with 10 bases left between them. CDR3 size: 14 residues. Germline CDR1 is MNHEY and CDR2 is SMNVEV (reference sequence).